The clone carrying this TCR beta chain turned up a few times. No antigen is known for it. TCRdb re-analysed the 5' RACE reads in MiXCR, keeping a single row per CDR3 protein. The table has about 560,000 distinct CDR3 sequences, roughly a fifth seen once. The source of the sample is a study of T-cell memory formation after mild COVID-19. About the study: For the most part, TCR clusters were specific to one donor.

Study results and caveats: Pre-infection memory already had some responding clones, implying cross-reactive memory joined.

The sequence was collected from an adult woman who had mild COVID-19 (a few samples of this study predate the infection). Cell type and time point are not known. Sequences were obtained from PBMCs or a T cell subset sorted from them (not recorded which).

The CDR3 DNA reads TGCAGTGCCCCCCCGGAGAGGGAGAACTATGGCTACACCTTC. It translates to CSAPPERENYGYTF. The genes are TRBV20-1 and TRBJ1-2; D unclear. Trimming pared 6 bases from V and 2 bases from J, leaving 16 bases between. Germline-derived CDR1 and CDR2 are DFQATT and SNEGSKA (reference sequence). The length of the CDR3 is 14 residues.